This TCR beta chain is drawn from a study of PD-1 blockade in classical Hodgkin lymphoma. Overall study results and limits: Complete responders matched newly diagnosed patients in baseline diversity. Relapsed/refractory patients reportedly had the lowest baseline TCR diversity, below newly diagnosed patients, who were below healthy donors. Possible causes of repertoire differences, disease activity or prior therapy, remain undefined.

The length of the CDR3 is 14 residues. CDR1 WNHNN and CDR2 SYGVQD come from the germline V gene (reference sequence). V was cut by 3 bases and J by 1 base, with 9 bases left in between. Time point denoted: cycle 4 day 1 (C4D1), after six to seven weeks of nivolumab. The patients all showed relapse after autologous stem cell transplantation, while their brentuximab vedotin exposure varied. In regard to this clone: Its antigen is as yet unknown.

Profiling relied on immunoSEQ multiplex PCR, and the TCRdb table lists in-frame clones only, not all of them. The sample yields tens of thousands of clones, roughly two thirds seen once. The chain couples TRBV10-1 to TRBJ1-1; D is perhaps TRBD1 (6 bases). The specimen was peripheral blood mononuclear cells (PBMCs), collected before the fourth cycle of nivolumab. This TCR was sampled from a human donor with classical Hodgkin lymphoma. CDR3 sequence reads: CASSDPGANTEAFF. The CDR3 DNA reads TGCGCCAGCAGTGATCCAGGGGCGAACACTGAAGCTTTCTTT.